Included here is one T cell receptor beta chain sequence, with context. The antigen remains undetermined. This sample is drawn from a study of cytomegalovirus exposure and HLA in healthy donors. General study results and limits: In presence/absence analyses, roughly uniform sequencing depth across donors was assumed.

CDR3 length: 13 amino acids. The V gene lost 4 bases and the J gene lost 1 base, with 5 bases spanning the gap. Germline CDR1 and CDR2: MNHNY and SVGAGI (reference sequence). PCR was performed using 60 Vbeta and 13 Jbeta primers. Produced via immunoSEQ multiplex PCR; TCRdb's table is partial and in-frame only. The sample records about 200,000 clones, more than 60% being singletons. This sequence joins TRBV6-6 and TRBJ1-5; the D is unclear. The source material was PBMCs. The TCR sequence derives from a man aged 40-50 years in good health and CMV-seronegative. In DNA, the CDR3 is TGTGCCAGCAGTTTACACAGCAATCAGCCCCAGCATTTT. Protein product: CASSLHSNQPQHF.